The rows below give T cell receptor beta chains drawn from one sample of a study of shared clonotypes between healthy human individuals. Sequencing used immunoSEQ multiplex PCR; TCRdb keeps in-frame clones, though not all of them. The profile shows about 2.5 million clones, roughly 92% of them singletons. What was sequenced was naive CD4+ T cells from PBMCs. The receptors were gathered from a man aged 18 to 29 in good health. Some clones in this sample may be carry-over from other donors' samples. Both conserved end residues are part of each CDR3. D genes are given only for firm matches. Clone size, where shown, is once, few, many, or a class for clones that have expanded.

D gene	V gene	J gene	clone size	CDR3 DNA	CDR3 protein
.	TRBV30	TRBJ1-4	.	TGTGCCTGGAGTGTACCTGAAAAACTGTTTTTT	CAWSVPEKLFF
.	TRBV27	TRBJ2-6	.	TGTGCCACCACAACTACAGAGGCTGGGGCCAACGTCCTGACTTTC	CATTTTEAGANVLTF
TRBD2	TRBV5-4	TRBJ2-1	.	TGTGCCAGCAGCTTCCCGGGGGGTTACAATGAGCAGTTCTTC	CASSFPGGYNEQFF
.	TRBV9	TRBJ1-2	.	TGTGCCAGCAGCGACCGAGGCTATGGCTACACCTTC	CASSDRGYGYTF
.	TRBV5-6	TRBJ1-6	.	TGTGCCAGCAGCTTGGGTCAGGGGATGGGGAATTCACCCCTCCACTTT	CASSLGQGMGNSPLHF
.	TRBV28	TRBJ2-7	.	TGTGCCAGCGTAGACAGTTTCTACGAGCAGTACTTC	CASVDSFYEQYF
TRBD2	TRBV5-4	TRBJ2-5	.	TGTGCCAGCAGCCGGACTAGCGGGAGAGAACAAGAGACCCAGTACTTC	CASSRTSGREQETQYF
.	TRBV5-4	TRBJ2-7	.	TGTGCCAGCAGCTCCGGAGGGGCGAGCTCCTACGAGCAGTACTTC	CASSSGGASSYEQYF
TRBD1	TRBV5-4	TRBJ2-7	.	TGTGCCAGCAGCTATGGGACAGCGGTCTACGAGCAGTACTTC	CASSYGTAVYEQYF
.	TRBV5-1	TRBJ1-4	.	TGCGCCAGCAGCTTGGCCGGGACCGAGAATGAAAAACTGTTTTTT	CASSLAGTENEKLFF
TRBD2	TRBV9	TRBJ2-3	.	TGTGCCAGCAGCGTTGCGGGAGGGGGAGATACGCAGTATTTT	CASSVAGGGDTQYF
.	TRBV6-1	TRBJ1-2	.	TGTGCCAGCAGTGAAATCTTGGGAAGAGGGAGAGGCTACACCTTC	CASSEILGRGRGYTF
TRBD1	TRBV18	TRBJ1-1	.	TGTGCCAGCACAACCGGTGGACAGGTGTGGACTGAAGCTTTCTTT	CASTTGGQVWTEAFF
.	TRBV28	TRBJ2-2	.	TGTGCCAGTCAAATACTAAACACCGGGGAGCTGTTTTTT	CASQILNTGELFF
.	TRBV6-6	TRBJ1-5	.	TGTGCCAGCAGTTCGACGGCACGGCCCCAGCATTTT	CASSSTARPQHF
.	TRBV5-1	TRBJ2-5	.	TGCGCCAGCTCCAACTTCATCGCCGACAGCGGAGAGACCCAGTACTTC	CASSNFIADSGETQYF
.	TRBV2	TRBJ2-1	.	TGTGCCAGCAGTGATAGCCCGGGGCAGCCTTACAATGAGCAGTTCTTC	CASSDSPGQPYNEQFF
.	TRBV27	TRBJ2-2	.	TGTGCCAGCAGTTTCGCTGGGAGAGGGAGCTCTGCCGGGGAGCTGTTTTTT	CASSFAGRGSSAGELFF
.	TRBV7-3	TRBJ1-2	.	TGTGCCAGCAGCCGCAGGGATGGAGGAGGCTACACCTTC	CASSRRDGGGYTF
.	TRBV27	TRBJ2-7	.	TGTGCCAGCAGTTTAAAAACAGGAGCCTACGAGCAGTACTTC	CASSLKTGAYEQYF
.	TRBV28	TRBJ1-2	.	TGTGCCAGCAGTCGCTCCTGGAGCGCTCACACCTTC	CASSRSWSAHTF
.	TRBV29-1	TRBJ2-5	.	TGCAGCGTGCGGCCCTCCGAAGAGACCCAGTACTTC	CSVRPSEETQYF
TRBD2	TRBV7-3	TRBJ2-3	.	TGTGCCAGCAGCTTATCTCCTGGACTAGCGGGAGGGCCTCAAGCGGCGCAGTATTTT	CASSLSPGLAGGPQAAQYF
TRBD1	TRBV28	TRBJ1-1	.	TGTGCCAGCAGCCAGGGACAGGGTAGGGGCACTGAAGCTTTCTTT	CASSQGQGRGTEAFF
.	TRBV9	TRBJ2-7	.	TGTGCCAGCAGCGTGTCAGGGGTGGCCGAGCAGTACTTC	CASSVSGVAEQYF
TRBD1	TRBV29-1	TRBJ2-2	.	TGCAGCGAAACTGGACAGGGGAAGAACACCGGGGAGCTGTTTTTT	CSETGQGKNTGELFF
TRBD1	TRBV4-1	TRBJ1-2	.	TGCGCCAGCAGCCCAGGGACAGCTTCTCCCTATGGCTACACCTTC	CASSPGTASPYGYTF
TRBD1	TRBV6-6	TRBJ1-2	.	TGTGCCAGCAGCCCCGGGACAGCTAACTATGGCTACACCTTC	CASSPGTANYGYTF
TRBD1	TRBV7-9	TRBJ1-4	.	TGTGCCAGCAGCTTTAGACAGGGTGAGGGTGAAAAACTGTTTTTT	CASSFRQGEGEKLFF
.	TRBV2	TRBJ1-2	.	TGTGCCAGCAGCGCCGTCAGGGCAACTAACTATGGCTACACCTTC	CASSAVRATNYGYTF
.	TRBV28	TRBJ1-4	.	TGTGCCAGCAGCAGAAGGAGGACAGCAACTAATGAAAAACTGTTTTTT	CASSRRRTATNEKLFF
.	TRBV19	TRBJ1-1	.	TGTGCCAGTAGTCCCCTTCCCACAGGGCGAACTGAAGCTTTCTTT	CASSPLPTGRTEAFF
.	TRBV23-1	TRBJ2-7	.	TGCGCCAGCAGTCAATCGTCGGATATGGGCGCTAGCTCCTACGAGCAGTACTTC	CASSQSSDMGASSYEQYF
.	TRBV7-9	TRBJ2-1	.	TGTGCCAGCAGCTCCAGGGCACGGAACAATGAGCAGTTCTTC	CASSSRARNNEQFF
.	TRBV14	TRBJ2-1	.	TGTGCCAGCAGCCAAGAACAGAGAAGCTCCTACAATGAGCAGTTCTTC	CASSQEQRSSYNEQFF
.	TRBV6-5	TRBJ2-7	.	TGTGCCAGCAGACGAGCGGGCTCCTCCTACGAGCAGTACTTC	CASRRAGSSYEQYF
TRBD2	TRBV7-3	TRBJ2-1	.	TGTGCCAGCAGCTTAACTAGCGGGTACAATGAGCAGTTCTTC	CASSLTSGYNEQFF
.	TRBV5-1	TRBJ2-1	.	TGCGCCAGCAGCCGGGGTAGCGGCTACAATGAGCAGTTCTTC	CASSRGSGYNEQFF
.	TRBV28	TRBJ1-1	.	TGTGCCAGCAGGGGGGAGAGGACTGAAGCTTTCTTT	CASRGERTEAFF
TRBD1	TRBV4-1	TRBJ2-5	.	TGCGCCAGCAGCCTCGGGACAGGAAGACTGTACGAGACCCAGTACTTC	CASSLGTGRLYETQYF
.	TRBV4-2	TRBJ1-3	.	TGTGCCAGCAGCCAAAGGGCTTCCGGAAACACCATATATTTT	CASSQRASGNTIYF
TRBD1	TRBV5-1	TRBJ2-1	.	TGCGCCAGCAGCTTGGGGCCGGGACAGGGGGATGAGCAGTTCTTC	CASSLGPGQGDEQFF
.	TRBV5-6	TRBJ2-1	.	TGTGCCAGCAGCTTGAATAAGGGCCTATACTCCAATGAGCAGTTCTTC	CASSLNKGLYSNEQFF
.	TRBV5-4	TRBJ2-2	.	TGTGCCAGCAGCCGGCCCGGCAACACCGGGGAGCTGTTTTTT	CASSRPGNTGELFF
.	TRBV28	TRBJ1-2	.	TGTGCCAGCAGTATAGGAGCAGCCAGACTTGGCTATGGCTACACCTTC	CASSIGAARLGYGYTF
.	TRBV7-9	TRBJ1-2	.	TGTGCCAGCAGCACCGCGGGGCAGAACCTCTATGGCTACACCTTC	CASSTAGQNLYGYTF
TRBD2	TRBV7-9	TRBJ2-4	.	TGTGCCAGCACCCTGGGGGGAGGGAGGAGCATTCAGTACTTC	CASTLGGGRSIQYF
.	TRBV19	TRBJ1-2	.	TGTGCCAGTAGTATGGGCCCGGCGGGGAAAGGTGGCTACACCTTC	CASSMGPAGKGGYTF
.	TRBV5-4	TRBJ2-7	.	TGTGCCAGCAGTATCCAGGGGCCCTACGAGCAGTACTTC	CASSIQGPYEQYF
.	TRBV6-1	TRBJ2-2	few	TGTGCCAGCAGAGAACAGGGAACCGGGGAGCTGTTTTTT	CASREQGTGELFF